These T cell receptor beta chains were read from a single sample in a study of Ad26.COV2.S vaccination and SARS-CoV-2 variants. The data were produced by immunoSEQ multiplex PCR, yet TCRdb's version contains in-frame clones alone and is incomplete. The profile shows under 300,000 clones, approximately 90% of them singletons. Material: peripheral blood, obtained in a trial of Ad26.COV2.S vaccine versus placebo. The receptors were sampled from a person aged 18-65 years who received the Ad26.COV2.S COVID-19 vaccine or a placebo. Each CDR3 is given with its conserved first and last residue. A D gene is named only where the DNA matches it firmly. For some rows the clone size is stated as once, few or many, or as a class when expanded; others skip it.

length: 17; V: TRBV18; J: TRBJ2-2; D: NA; size: NA; DNA: TGTGCCAGCTCACCCCAGGGCGGGACGGCAAACACCGGGGAGCTGTTTTTT; CDR3: CASSPQGGTANTGELFF
length: 15; V: TRBV5-8; J: TRBJ2-2; D: NA; size: NA; DNA: TGTGCCAGCAGCAAGGGCCGCATTCCCACCGGGGAGCTGTTTTTT; CDR3: CASSKGRIPTGELFF
length: 16; V: TRBV24-1; J: TRBJ2-2; D: TRBD1; size: NA; DNA: TGTGCCACCAGTGACGGGACAGGCATAAACACCGGGGAGCTGTTTTTT; CDR3: CATSDGTGINTGELFF
length: 16; V: TRBV5-1; J: TRBJ2-5; D: TRBD2; size: few; DNA: TGCGCCAGCAGCTTGGCACGACTAGCGGGGAGAGAGACCCAGTACTTC; CDR3: CASSLARLAGRETQYF
length: 14; V: TRBV18; J: TRBJ1-1; D: NA; size: NA; DNA: TGTGCCAGCTCACCGAAAAGGGGGAACACTGAAGCTTTCTTT; CDR3: CASSPKRGNTEAFF
length: 14; V: TRBV18; J: TRBJ1-4; D: NA; size: NA; DNA: TGTGCCAGCTCACCAGCCAGCACTAATGAAAAACTGTTTTTT; CDR3: CASSPASTNEKLFF
length: 15; V: TRBV7-3; J: TRBJ2-1; D: NA; size: once; DNA: TGTGCCAGCAGCTTAGGGGGGGCGTCCTACAATGAGCAGTTCTTC; CDR3: CASSLGGASYNEQFF
length: 14; V: TRBV7-2; J: TRBJ2-5; D: NA; size: NA; DNA: TGTGCCAGCAGCTTAGGGGGACCGCTGTCGGCCCAGTACTTC; CDR3: CASSLGGPLSAQYF
length: 15; V: TRBV4-2; J: TRBJ2-4; D: NA; size: NA; DNA: TGTGCCAGCAGCCATCCACAGGGCGGCAAAAACATTCAGTACTTC; CDR3: CASSHPQGGKNIQYF
length: 14; V: TRBV3-1/TRBV3-2; J: TRBJ1-1; D: NA; size: NA; DNA: TGTGCCAGCAGCCAAGATGTGAGGGGCGCCGGCGCTTTCTTT; CDR3: CASSQDVRGAGAFF
length: 15; V: TRBV2; J: TRBJ2-2; D: TRBD2; size: NA; DNA: TGTGCCAGCAAAGAATTAGCGGGGGGCCCCGGGGAGCTGTTTTTT; CDR3: CASKELAGGPGELFF
length: 15; V: TRBV6-6; J: TRBJ2-1; D: TRBD2; size: NA; DNA: TGTGCCAGCAGCCCCCGGGGCGGGGGTCAAAATGAGCAGTTCTTC; CDR3: CASSPRGGGQNEQFF
length: 12; V: TRBV12-3/TRBV12-4; J: TRBJ2-3; D: NA; size: NA; DNA: TGTGCCAGCAGTTTGGAGAGAGATACGCAGTATTTT; CDR3: CASSLERDTQYF
length: 16; V: TRBV27; J: TRBJ1-2; D: TRBD1; size: NA; DNA: TGTGCCAGCAGTTTGGGGTCTCCCGGACAGGTCTATGGCTACACCTTC; CDR3: CASSLGSPGQVYGYTF
length: 15; V: TRBV14; J: TRBJ2-2; D: TRBD2; size: NA; DNA: TGTGCCAGCAGCGCCCGGGGGGGGAGTGCCGGGGAGCTGTTTTTT; CDR3: CASSARGGSAGELFF
length: 19; V: TRBV7-8; J: TRBJ2-2; D: TRBD2; size: NA; DNA: TGTGCCAGCAGCTTTCGACTAGCGGGGGCGAACGCTGGCACCGGGGAGCTGTTTTTT; CDR3: CASSFRLAGANAGTGELFF
length: 15; V: TRBV5-6; J: TRBJ1-2; D: NA; size: NA; DNA: TGTGCCAGCAGCCCCGCGGGTAGGAGTAACTATGGCTACACCTTC; CDR3: CASSPAGRSNYGYTF
length: 12; V: TRBV29-1; J: TRBJ1-5; D: TRBD1; size: NA; DNA: TGCAGCGCGGGACAGGGCAATCAGCCCCAGCATTTT; CDR3: CSAGQGNQPQHF
length: 18; V: TRBV27; J: TRBJ2-6; D: TRBD2; size: NA; DNA: TGTGCCAGCAGTTTGTCCCCTAGCGGGAGTGTTGGGGCCAACGTCCTGACTTTC; CDR3: CASSLSPSGSVGANVLTF
length: 13; V: TRBV4-3; J: TRBJ2-7; D: NA; size: NA; DNA: TGCGCCAGCAGCCAAGGGGTCGGCTACGAGCAGTACTTC; CDR3: CASSQGVGYEQYF
length: 12; V: TRBV29-1; J: TRBJ2-3; D: NA; size: NA; DNA: TGCAGCGTTCCGGCAGGGGGGGATACGCAGTATTTT; CDR3: CSVPAGGDTQYF
length: 14; V: TRBV6-6; J: TRBJ1-2; D: NA; size: NA; DNA: TGTGCCAGCAGCGACCCCAGGCAAGGGGAAGGCTACACCTTC; CDR3: CASSDPRQGEGYTF
length: 17; V: TRBV7-3; J: TRBJ2-1; D: TRBD2; size: NA; DNA: TGTGCCAGCAGTCCCGGGACTAGCGGAAGCTCCTACAATGAGCAGTTCTTC; CDR3: CASSPGTSGSSYNEQFF
length: 14; V: TRBV15; J: TRBJ1-2; D: NA; size: NA; DNA: TGTGCCACCAGCAGAGAAGGAGGGGGGGCTGGCTACACCTTC; CDR3: CATSREGGGAGYTF
length: 13; V: TRBV7-2; J: TRBJ1-2; D: NA; size: few; DNA: TGTGCCAGCAGCCGGGACGGGAACTATGGCTACACCTTC; CDR3: CASSRDGNYGYTF
length: 14; V: TRBV6-2/TRBV6-3; J: TRBJ2-7; D: NA; size: NA; DNA: TGTGCCAGCAGCATACGAGGGAGCTCCTACGAGCAGTACTTC; CDR3: CASSIRGSSYEQYF
length: 15; V: TRBV30; J: TRBJ1-4; D: NA; size: NA; DNA: TGTGCCTGGAGTGTACTGTGGCCTAGGGGTGAAAAACTGTTTTTT; CDR3: CAWSVLWPRGEKLFF
length: 17; V: TRBV7-9; J: TRBJ2-3; D: TRBD2; size: NA; DNA: TGTGCCAGCAGCTTAGCGCAGCGGGGGGGCTACACAGATACGCAGTATTTT; CDR3: CASSLAQRGGYTDTQYF
length: 11; V: TRBV30; J: TRBJ2-7; D: TRBD1; size: NA; DNA: TGTGCCTGGAGGACAGGGTACGAGCAGTACTTC; CDR3: CAWRTGYEQYF
length: 16; V: TRBV14; J: TRBJ2-2; D: NA; size: NA; DNA: TGTGCCAGCAGCCACGTGACGGGCCCGAACACCGGGGAGCTGTTTTTT; CDR3: CASSHVTGPNTGELFF
length: 19; V: TRBV4-1; J: TRBJ2-4; D: TRBD2; size: once; DNA: TGCGCCAGCAGCCTCGGGACTAGCGGGAGTAACTTGGCCAAAAACATTCAGTACTTC; CDR3: CASSLGTSGSNLAKNIQYF
length: 14; V: TRBV4-2; J: TRBJ1-6; D: TRBD1; size: NA; DNA: TGTGCCAGCACCCACAGGGGCTATAATTCACCCCTCCACTTT; CDR3: CASTHRGYNSPLHF
length: 15; V: TRBV5-5; J: TRBJ2-2; D: NA; size: NA; DNA: TGTGCCAGCAGCTTGGTTCAGGGTCGAGGCGGGGAGCTGTTTTTT; CDR3: CASSLVQGRGGELFF
length: 15; V: TRBV7-3; J: TRBJ2-5; D: TRBD2; size: NA; DNA: TGTGCCAGCAGCCTGACTAGCGGCGCAGGGGAGACCCAGTACTTC; CDR3: CASSLTSGAGETQYF
length: 14; V: TRBV24-1; J: TRBJ2-3; D: NA; size: once; DNA: TGTGCCACCAGTGAGTCGGGACGCACTTCGGGGCAGTATTTT; CDR3: CATSESGRTSGQYF
length: 15; V: TRBV5-1; J: TRBJ2-5; D: TRBD2; size: NA; DNA: TGCGCCAGCAGCTTGGTGGGACTAGAGACGGAGACCCAGTACTTC; CDR3: CASSLVGLETETQYF
length: 10; V: TRBV7-3; J: TRBJ2-5; D: NA; size: NA; DNA: TGTGCCTGTTTCCCGGAGACCCAGTACTTC; CDR3: CACFPETQYF
length: 14; V: TRBV5-1; J: TRBJ2-1; D: TRBD2; size: NA; DNA: TGCGCCAGCAGCTTGATACTAGCGGAGGCCGAGCAGTTCTTC; CDR3: CASSLILAEAEQFF
length: 14; V: TRBV30; J: TRBJ1-2; D: NA; size: NA; DNA: TGTGCCTGGAGTCACGGGGGCGTTGACTATGGCTACACCTTC; CDR3: CAWSHGGVDYGYTF
length: 21; V: TRBV29-1; J: TRBJ1-2; D: TRBD1; size: NA; DNA: TGCAGCGTTGAACTCCGAACCTCGACCCTACAGGGGGCGAGAGGGAACTATGGCTACACCTTC; CDR3: CSVELRTSTLQGARGNYGYTF
length: 16; V: TRBV18; J: TRBJ2-5; D: TRBD2; size: NA; DNA: TGTGCCAGCTCAACAACCGGGACTAGAGCGGAAGAGACCCAGTACTTC; CDR3: CASSTTGTRAEETQYF
length: 12; V: TRBV6-6; J: TRBJ1-4; D: TRBD1; size: few; DNA: TGTGCCAGCAAAGGACAGGGTGAAAAACTGTTTTTT; CDR3: CASKGQGEKLFF
length: 11; V: TRBV6-1; J: TRBJ2-1; D: NA; size: NA; DNA: TGTGCCAGCAGTGACCGGGACTTTAAGCTCTTC; CDR3: CASSDRDFKLF
length: 15; V: TRBV11-3; J: TRBJ2-3; D: TRBD2; size: few; DNA: TGTGCCAGCAGCCCCCGGGGGGTTTTCGCAGATACGCAGTATTTT; CDR3: CASSPRGVFADTQYF
length: 15; V: TRBV21-1; J: TRBJ2-5; D: NA; size: NA; DNA: TGTGCTAGCAGCAAACGACTTGGCAGGAAAGAGACCCAGTACTTC; CDR3: CASSKRLGRKETQYF
length: 16; V: TRBV5-1; J: TRBJ2-1; D: TRBD2; size: NA; DNA: TGCGCCAGCAGCTTGGAGCTAGCGGGAGGTGGAAATGAGCAGTTCTTC; CDR3: CASSLELAGGGNEQFF
length: 13; V: TRBV13; J: TRBJ1-1; D: NA; size: NA; DNA: TGTGCCAGCAGCTTAGGACTTAACACTGAAGCTTTCTTT; CDR3: CASSLGLNTEAFF